Listed below are T cell receptor beta chains from one sample, sequenced in a study of blood T cell repertoires in COVID-19. TCRdb keeps only in-frame clones here, not all; method: immunoSEQ multiplex PCR. Here the sample spans around 43,000 clones, roughly nine tenths being singletons. The sequencing input was peripheral blood. The origin of the receptors is a human donor in a cohort sampled during active COVID-19. CDR3s include the opening cysteine and the closing phenylalanine or tryptophan. The D gene is left open where the match is weak. For some rows the clone size is stated as once, few or many, or as a class when expanded; others skip it.

j_gene	v_gene	d_gene	abundance	CDR3aa	CDR3nt
TRBJ1-1	TRBV11-3	.	.	CASSPPDSSTEAFF	TGTGCCAGCAGCCCCCCGGACAGCTCCACTGAAGCTTTCTTT
TRBJ1-2	TRBV27	.	few	CASSFDPRGYGYTF	TGTGCCAGCAGTTTCGATCCCCGGGGCTATGGCTACACCTTC
TRBJ1-1	TRBV27	.	few	CASSLRGYSMNTEAFF	TGTGCCAGCAGTTTAAGGGGGTACAGCATGAACACTGAAGCTTTCTTT
TRBJ2-3	TRBV7-8	TRBD1	once	CASSFLLGRGQGTDTQYF	TGTGCCAGCAGCTTCCTCCTTGGGAGGGGACAGGGAACAGATACGCAGTATTTT
TRBJ1-1	TRBV6-1	.	once	CASSEAGQWAFF	TGTGCCAGCAGTGAAGCGGGGCAGTGGGCTTTCTTT
TRBJ2-7	TRBV3-1/TRBV3-2	TRBD2	once	CAARTSGRYEQYF	TGTGCCGCAAGGACTAGCGGGAGGTACGAGCAGTACTTC
TRBJ2-7	TRBV18	TRBD1	.	CASSPSLGQGYYEQYF	TGTGCCAGCTCACCTAGTTTGGGACAGGGATATTACGAGCAGTACTTC
TRBJ2-3	TRBV9	TRBD1	.	CASSPNRGGTDTQYF	TGTGCCAGCAGCCCGAACAGGGGAGGCACAGATACGCAGTATTTT
TRBJ1-2	TRBV18	.	.	CASSPTPNYGYTF	TGTGCCAGCTCACCGACACCAAACTATGGCTACACCTTC
TRBJ1-5	TRBV19	TRBD1	.	CASSAQGANNQPQHF	TGTGCCAGTAGCGCCCAGGGGGCTAATAATCAGCCCCAGCATTTT
TRBJ2-1	TRBV15	TRBD2	.	CATSRAAGEQFF	TGTGCCACCAGCAGAGCAGCGGGGGAGCAGTTCTTC
TRBJ1-2	TRBV6-2/TRBV6-3	TRBD1	.	CASSYSPRDRVNYGYTF	TGTGCCAGCAGTTACTCCCCAAGGGACAGGGTGAACTATGGCTACACCTTC
TRBJ1-2	TRBV29-1	.	.	CSVGAALGAGYTF	TGCAGCGTTGGAGCCGCGTTGGGGGCAGGCTACACCTTC
TRBJ1-3	TRBV5-5	.	.	CASSFPPTGTGNTIYF	TGTGCCAGCAGCTTCCCCCCGACAGGAACTGGAAACACCATATATTTT
TRBJ2-2	TRBV5-1	.	.	CASSFSNTELFF	TGCGCCAGCAGCTTTAGTAATACGGAGCTGTTTTTT
TRBJ2-1	TRBV7-2	TRBD2	.	CASSINLAGGGNEQFF	TGTGCCAGCAGCATCAATCTAGCGGGGGGAGGCAATGAGCAGTTCTTC
TRBJ1-4	TRBV5-1	.	.	CASRDSTNEKLFF	TGCGCCAGCAGGGACAGTACTAATGAAAAACTGTTTTTT
TRBJ2-2	TRBV7-9	.	.	CASSLEGSPNTGELFF	TGTGCCAGCAGCTTGGAGGGCTCCCCGAACACCGGGGAGCTGTTTTTT
TRBJ1-6	TRBV6-5	.	once	CASTGVGNSPLHF	TGTGCCAGCACGGGGGTCGGTAATTCACCCCTCCACTTT
TRBJ2-2	TRBV5-1	.	.	CASSLTGNTGELFF	TGCGCCAGCAGCTTAACAGGAAACACCGGGGAGCTGTTTTTT
TRBJ2-1	TRBV4-1	TRBD1	.	CASSQVPGTGSHNEQFF	TGCGCCAGCAGCCAAGTCCCCGGGACAGGGTCCCACAATGAGCAGTTCTTC
TRBJ2-3	TRBV25-1	TRBD2	.	CASRAYPGLAATDTQYF	TGTGCCAGCAGGGCTTACCCGGGACTAGCGGCGACAGATACGCAGTATTTT
TRBJ1-1	TRBV3-1/TRBV3-2	TRBD1	.	CASSRHQYRGETEAFF	TGTGCCAGCAGCCGTCACCAATACAGGGGAGAAACTGAAGCTTTCTTT
TRBJ2-3	TRBV29-1	.	.	CSVFGRGTDTQYF	TGCAGCGTTTTTGGCAGGGGCACAGATACGCAGTATTTT
TRBJ2-2	TRBV7-9	.	.	CASSLRGLLDTGELFF	TGTGCCAGCAGCTTACGGGGGTTATTGGACACCGGGGAGCTGTTTTTT
TRBJ2-7	TRBV7-6	TRBD1	.	CASSAPRDRENQDEQYF	TGTGCCAGCAGCGCCCCCCGCGACAGGGAAAATCAGGACGAGCAGTACTTC
TRBJ2-7	TRBV7-2	.	.	CASSSRGERSYEQYF	TGTGCCAGCAGCTCCAGGGGGGAACGGTCCTACGAGCAGTACTTC
TRBJ1-3	TRBV6-6	.	.	CASNILQGSGNTIYF	TGTGCCAGCAACATCTTACAGGGATCTGGAAACACCATATATTTT
TRBJ1-1	TRBV5-4	.	once	CASSRSGLGTEAFF	TGTGCCAGCAGCCGGTCCGGGTTGGGCACTGAAGCTTTCTTT
TRBJ1-5	TRBV18	.	.	CASSPGQSDQPQHF	TGTGCCAGCTCACCGGGCCAGAGTGATCAGCCCCAGCATTTT
TRBJ2-3	TRBV12-3/TRBV12-4	.	.	CASTGSGPDTQYF	TGTGCCAGCACCGGGAGTGGCCCAGATACGCAGTATTTT
TRBJ1-1	TRBV19	.	.	CASSIGAQYTEAFF	TGTGCCAGTAGTATAGGGGCACAGTACACTGAAGCTTTCTTT
TRBJ2-7	TRBV5-1	TRBD1	.	CASSFGRTRDSSYEQYF	TGCGCCAGCAGCTTTGGGAGAACACGGGACAGCTCCTACGAGCAGTACTTC
TRBJ1-2	TRBV12-3/TRBV12-4	.	.	CASSLMSQGAYTF	TGTGCCAGCAGTCTAATGTCACAGGGTGCCTACACCTTC
TRBJ1-2	TRBV20-1	.	.	CSATGNYGYTF	TGCAGTGCTACAGGGAACTATGGCTACACCTTC
TRBJ2-3	TRBV24-1	.	once	CATSGRGGSDTQYF	TGTGCCACCAGCGGGCGGGGTGGATCAGATACGCAGTATTTT
TRBJ2-1	TRBV18	.	.	CASSQDTYNEQFF	TGTGCCAGCTCACAAGACACCTACAATGAGCAGTTCTTC
TRBJ1-1	TRBV11-2	.	.	CASSLDLLSEAFF	TGTGCCAGCAGCTTAGATCTCCTTAGCGAAGCTTTCTTT
TRBJ2-5	TRBV19	TRBD2	.	CASSIDPPAGGIETQYF	TGTGCCAGTAGTATAGATCCCCCCGCGGGGGGGATAGAGACCCAGTACTTC
TRBJ1-1	TRBV25-1	.	.	CASSDSGVRVNTEAFF	TGTGCCAGCAGTGATTCGGGGGTGCGGGTGAACACTGAAGCTTTCTTT
TRBJ2-4	TRBV5-1	TRBD1	.	CASSEDREIQYF	TGCGCCAGCAGCGAGGACAGGGAAATTCAGTACTTC
TRBJ1-2	TRBV6-1	TRBD1	.	CASSDTDRVYGYTF	TGTGCCAGCAGTGACACCGACAGGGTCTATGGCTACACCTTC
TRBJ2-1	TRBV7-9	TRBD2	.	CASSVIASGGVSSYNEQFF	TGTGCCAGCAGCGTGATTGCTAGCGGGGGGGTCAGCTCCTACAATGAGCAGTTCTTC
TRBJ2-3	TRBV3-1/TRBV3-2	.	.	CAAGQGSADTQYF	TGTGCCGCCGGTCAGGGTTCGGCAGATACGCAGTATTTT
TRBJ1-1	TRBV3-1/TRBV3-2	TRBD1	.	CASSRRTGGNTEAFF	TGTGCCAGCAGCCGCCGGACAGGGGGCAACACTGAAGCTTTCTTT
TRBJ2-3	TRBV2	.	.	CASSDPGLPSTDTQYF	TGTGCCAGCAGTGACCCAGGATTGCCTAGCACAGATACGCAGTATTTT
TRBJ2-1	TRBV2	TRBD2	.	CATGLAGRYEQFF	TGTGCCACAGGACTAGCGGGAAGGTATGAGCAGTTCTTC
TRBJ2-1	TRBV5-1	.	.	CASRLARSSYNEQFF	TGCGCCAGCCGTCTAGCGCGTAGCTCCTACAATGAGCAGTTCTTC
TRBJ2-3	TRBV9	TRBD2	.	CASSFLGTSGGKSTDTQYF	TGTGCCAGCAGCTTCCTGGGGACTAGCGGGGGGAAAAGCACAGATACGCAGTATTTT
TRBJ1-2	TRBV29-1	.	few	CSAQSPGRDGYTF	TGCAGCGCCCAATCGCCAGGGAGGGATGGCTACACCTTC
TRBJ2-1	TRBV7-6	TRBD2	.	CASSSGTSQGGHNEQFF	TGTGCCAGCAGCAGCGGGACTAGCCAAGGGGGCCACAATGAGCAGTTCTTC
TRBJ1-5	TRBV2	.	.	CASSRQVRDQPQHF	TGTGCCAGCAGTCGACAGGTGAGGGATCAGCCCCAGCATTTT
TRBJ1-2	TRBV7-9	.	.	CASSLGQVESF	TGTGCCAGCAGCTTAGGACAGGTTGAGTCCTTC
TRBJ2-1	TRBV27	TRBD2	.	CASSLRLAIYNEQFF	TGTGCCAGCAGTTTGCGACTAGCGATTTACAATGAGCAGTTCTTC
TRBJ1-2	TRBV18	.	.	CASSPPSQFGYTF	TGTGCCAGCTCACCACCGTCGCAGTTCGGCTACACCTTC
TRBJ2-3	TRBV5-1	TRBD1	.	CASSLVSTGQGGTDTQYF	TGCGCCAGCAGCTTGGTATCGACGGGACAGGGGGGGACAGATACGCAGTATTTT
TRBJ1-2	TRBV6-5	.	.	CASSYAVDYGYTF	TGTGCCAGCAGTTACGCGGTTGACTATGGCTACACCTTC
TRBJ2-3	TRBV5-1	.	.	CASKWSSFTDTQYF	TGCGCCAGCAAGTGGAGCAGCTTCACAGATACGCAGTATTTT